This entry is about one T cell receptor beta chain. This specimen belongs to a study of technical replicates of blood from several donors. This CDR3 region has 13 residues. Germline CDR1 is MNHNY and CDR2 is SVGAGI (reference sequence). V was trimmed by 7 bases and J by 3 bases, leaving 12 bases between them. Using immunoSEQ multiplex PCR, the repertoire was profiled, and TCRdb retains in-frame clones only, with some absent. The table lists some 77,000 clones, roughly 93% of them singletons, with 0.35% to 0.45% in the top ten. This receptor was identified in a human donor in good health. The V and J genes are TRBV6-6 and TRBJ2-5; D perhaps matches TRBD1 (7 bases). The specimen was T cells isolated from PBMCs. In DNA form, the CDR3 reads TGTGCCAGCACAACCAGGGGGGAAGAGACCCAGTACTTC. This translates into CASTTRGEETQYF.